Each of the 27 T cell receptor beta chains below was sequenced from the same sample in a study of blood T cell repertoires in COVID-19. The data were produced by immunoSEQ multiplex PCR, yet TCRdb's version contains in-frame clones alone and is incomplete. The table includes about 390,000 clones, around nine tenths detected once. Sequencing input: PBMCs or T cells enriched from blood (not recorded which). The source is a woman aged 45-60 years who had recovered from COVID-19.

The chain has TRBV6-5 and TRBJ1-6; TRBD1 agrees at 8 bases. Germline CDR1 MNHEY, CDR2 SVGAGI. J was trimmed by 6 bases and V by 6 bases; bases with no gene match: 4. The CDR3 contains 14 residues. The CDR3: CASSDRGGNSPLHF. The DNA of the CDR3 is TGTGCCAGCAGCGACAGGGGCGGTAATTCACCCCTCCACTTT.

The V and J genes are TRBV5-1 and TRBJ1-1, with D hard to call. Germline CDR1 is SGHRS and CDR2 is YFSETQ. Deletions cut 0 bases from V and 4 bases from J, with 10 bases between. The CDR3 consists of 14 residues. CDR3: CASSLGGGVTEAFF. CDR3 coding DNA: TGCGCCAGCAGCTTGGGGGGAGGAGTCACTGAAGCTTTCTTT.

The rearrangement uses TRBV30 and TRBJ2-2; D is perhaps TRBD1 (6 bases). This CDR3 comprises 14 residues. Trimming cost V 5 bases and J 0 bases, with 10 bases left between them. Germline assignment: CDR1 GTSNPN and CDR2 SVGIG (reference sequence). This chain's CDR3 is CAWEDSTNTGELFF. CDR3 nucleotide sequence: TGTGCCTGGGAGGACAGCACGAACACCGGGGAGCTGTTTTTT.

V usage is TRBV3-1 (or the pseudogene TRBV3-2) and J usage is TRBJ2-1; D may be TRBD1 (5 bases). The CDR3 contains 15 residues. Looked up from germline, CDR1 is LGHDT and CDR2 is YNNKEL (reference sequence). The V and J ends lost 1 base and 0 bases respectively, with 7 bases between them. The CDR3 here is CASSQVRASYNEQFF. CDR3 in DNA: TGTGCCAGCAGCCAAGTCAGGGCCTCCTACAATGAGCAGTTCTTC.

The chain uses TRBV13 and TRBJ1-1; D unclear. The CDR3 is 13 residues long. Germline CDR1 reads PRHDT; CDR2 reads FYEKMQ (reference sequence). V shed 4 bases and J shed 6 bases, with 12 bases lying between them. DNA for the CDR3: TGTGCCAGCAGCTATAGTAATGAACCTGAAGCTTTCTTT. Amino acid sequence: CASSYSNEPEAFF. The full variable domain, completed using reference TRBV13 and TRBJ1-1, is AAGVIQSPRHLIKEKRETATLKCYPIPRHDTVYWYQQGPGQDPQFLISFYEKMQSDKGSIPDRFSAQQFSDYHSELNMSSLELGDSALYFCASSYSNEPEAFFGQGTRLTVV.

The chain joins TRBV7-2 to TRBJ2-1, with D possibly TRBD1 on 5 matching bases. The CDR3 has 15 residues. V was trimmed by 5 bases and J by 6 bases, leaving 17 bases between them. The germline CDR1 and CDR2 sequences are SGHTA and FQGNSA. The CDR3 sequence: CASSPWADNFNEQFF. The CDR3 region has the DNA TGTGCCAGCAGCCCGTGGGCGGACAACTTCAATGAGCAGTTCTTC.

For the CDR3, the DNA is TGTGCCAGCAGCTTGGCAGGATCTAATGAAAAACTGTTTTTT. Protein sequence: CASSLAGSNEKLFF. The V gene is TRBV11-2, the J gene TRBJ1-4; the D is unclear. Per germline, CDR1 SGHAT and CDR2 FQNNGV. V was trimmed by 3 bases and J by 3 bases, leaving 8 bases between them. This CDR3 contains 14 residues.

This clone was detected only once. This chain joins TRBV7-8 and TRBJ1-6; unclear D gene. Per germline, CDR1 SGHVS and CDR2 FQNEAQ. This CDR3 region has 17 residues. Trimming shortened V by 0 bases and J by 0 bases, and 9 bases separated the two germline ends. CDR3 sequence reads: CASSLAARSSYNSPLHF. CDR3 in DNA: TGTGCCAGCAGCTTAGCCGCGAGGAGCTCCTATAATTCACCCCTCCACTTT.

J is TRBJ1-1 and V is TRBV6-2 or TRBV6-3; 7 nucleotides agree with TRBD1. The length of the CDR3 is 16 residues. The germline V gene encodes CDR1 MNHEY and CDR2 SVGEGT. Trimming cost V 4 bases and J 6 bases; bases outside gene matches: 14. The CDR3: CASSFLPGTDLPEAFF. The DNA for the CDR3 is TGTGCCAGCAGTTTTCTCCCCGGGACAGACTTACCTGAAGCTTTCTTT.

The chain uses TRBV5-1 and TRBJ2-2; TRBD1 matches at 9 bases. Germline lookup yields CDR1 SGHRS and CDR2 YFSETQ. This CDR3 has 17 amino acids. V gave up 3 bases and J gave up 5 bases; unmatched junction bases: 11. CDR3 nucleotide sequence: TGCGCCAGCAGCTCGAGGTTAGGGACAGGGATTACCGGGGAGCTGTTTTTT. Translated: CASSSRLGTGITGELFF.

The chain combines TRBV27 with TRBJ1-2, with 10 positions matching TRBD1. After removal of 6 bases from V and 8 bases from J, the junction contained 9 bases not matched to a gene. The CDR3 runs 14 residues. The germline V gene has CDR1 MNHEY and CDR2 SMNVEV (reference sequence). CDR3 DNA sequence: TGTGCCAGCAGAACCGGGACAGGGGAAAGCGGCTACACCTTC. It translates to CASRTGTGESGYTF.

This sequence joins TRBV27 and TRBJ1-1; D gene uncertain. The CDR3 spans 14 residues. Germline CDR1 reads MNHEY; CDR2 reads SMNVEV (reference sequence). V shed 6 bases and J shed 2 bases, with 13 bases lying between them. The CDR3 region is CASSRLQVNTEAFF. The CDR3 nucleotides are TGTGCCAGCAGCCGCCTCCAGGTTAACACTGAAGCTTTCTTT.

The J gene is TRBJ2-7, the V gene TRBV6-5; D is undetermined. Germline V gives CDR1 MNHEY, CDR2 SVGAGI. The CDR3 sequence is 13 residues long. V was shortened by 2 bases and J by 0 bases, with 5 bases between the two germline ends. CDR3 nucleotides: TGTGCCAGCAGTTACGAGGTCTCCTACGAGCAGTACTTC. Its protein product is CASSYEVSYEQYF.

The chain uses TRBV4-1 and TRBJ1-3; D unresolved. From germline, CDR1 is MGHRA and CDR2 YSYEKL. V was clipped by 0 bases and J by 4 bases, with 13 bases between them. The CDR3 is 16 residues long. In DNA form, the CDR3 reads TGCGCCAGCAGCCAAGAAGGTGGAGGGATAGGAAACACCATATATTTT. It yields the protein CASSQEGGGIGNTIYF.

This sequence joins TRBV3-1 (or the pseudogene TRBV3-2) and TRBJ2-3; 10 nucleotides agree with TRBD1. Germline-derived CDR1 and CDR2 are LGHDT and YNNKEL (reference sequence). The V gene end was trimmed by 1 base and the J gene end by 3 bases; junction bases not matched to a gene: 7. The length of the CDR3 is 17 residues. CDR3 protein: CASSQVVGTGATDTQYF. The CDR3 DNA sequence: TGTGCCAGCAGCCAAGTCGTGGGGACAGGGGCTACAGATACGCAGTATTTT.

A few counts support this clone. This chain links TRBV9 with TRBJ1-1, with 8 bases aligning to TRBD1. Per germline, CDR1 SGDLS and CDR2 YYNGEE. V shed 2 bases and J 0 bases; nucleotides not matched to a gene: 6. The length of the CDR3 is 16 residues. The CDR3 coding sequence is TGTGCCAGCAGCGTGGGGACAGGAGACATGAACACTGAAGCTTTCTTT. It is translated as CASSVGTGDMNTEAFF.

The chain combines TRBV13 with TRBJ2-7; TRBD1 agrees at 9 bases. The CDR3 runs to 15 residues. V was clipped by 3 bases and J by 0 bases; unmatched bases: 3. The germline V gene has CDR1 PRHDT and CDR2 FYEKMQ (reference sequence). The CDR3 nucleotides are TGTGCCAGCAGCTTTAGGACAGGGGCCTCCTACGAGCAGTACTTC. Protein: CASSFRTGASYEQYF.

The V and J genes are TRBV19 and TRBJ1-1; D is perhaps TRBD1 (5 bases). The CDR3 contains 13 residues. Germline V CDR1 and CDR2: LNHDA, SQIVND (reference sequence). Trimming stripped 5 bases from V and 1 base from J, with 8 bases between. Here the CDR3 reads CASSQGSNTEAFF. The DNA for the CDR3 is TGTGCCAGTAGTCAGGGATCGAACACTGAAGCTTTCTTT.

The CDR3 spells CASSLAGAGPKQYF. The CDR3 nucleotides are TGTGCCAGCAGCTTAGCGGGGGCAGGGCCCAAGCAGTACTTC. The rearrangement uses TRBV7-2 and TRBJ2-7; D might be TRBD1 (6 bases). V lost 0 bases, J lost 8 bases, and 14 bases lay in between. CDR1 and CDR2 from the germline V gene are SGHTA and FQGNSA. The CDR3 is 14 amino acids.

This chain uses TRBV3-1 (or the pseudogene TRBV3-2) with TRBJ1-2; TRBD1 agrees at 10 bases. The V and J ends lost 4 bases and 5 bases, in that order; junction bases with no gene match: 7. Germline CDR1 LGHDT, CDR2 YNNKEL (reference sequence). The CDR3 runs to 15 residues. The CDR3 DNA is TGTGCCAGCAGCCCGACAGGGGGCCTTGGATATGGCTACACCTTC. Amino acids: CASSPTGGLGYGYTF.

This rearrangement joins TRBV9 to TRBJ1-5; a weak D match, TRBD1 (6 bases). CDR3 length equals 13 residues. Trimming left V 10 bases short and J 7 bases short, with 18 bases between. CDR1 and CDR2 from the germline V gene are SGDLS and YYNGEE. The CDR3 nucleotides are TGTGCCGGCGGGGGACAATCGGGACAGCCCCAGCATTTT. Its translation is CAGGGQSGQPQHF.

The chain carries TRBV10-3 and TRBJ2-1, with TRBD1 identical over 9 bases. V gave up 1 base and J gave up 9 bases; unmatched junction bases: 7. This CDR3 is built from 15 residues. Germline CDR1 and CDR2: ENHRY and SYGVKD. CDR3 protein: CAISEWGTGSSEQFF. CDR3 DNA sequence: TGTGCCATCAGTGAGTGGGGGACAGGGAGCAGTGAGCAGTTCTTC.

This clone was found once. V usage is TRBV5-5 and J usage is TRBJ1-6; tentatively, D is TRBD1 (5 bases). The CDR3 totals 13 residues. V shed 4 bases and J shed 9 bases, with 11 bases lying between them. The germline V gene has CDR1 SGHKS and CDR2 YYEKEE (reference sequence). Written as DNA, the CDR3 is TGTGCCAGCAGCGCGGGACTGGGTTCACCCCTCCACTTT. Its protein is CASSAGLGSPLHF.

This sequence joins TRBV6-5 and TRBJ2-7, with TRBD2 as a possible D gene (5 bases). Per germline, CDR1 MNHEY and CDR2 SVGAGI. V was clipped by 6 bases and J by 6 bases, with 21 bases between them. This CDR3 is built from 15 residues. As DNA, the CDR3 is TGTGCCAGCAGGCAGACTGCTAGCTTCCCGGGCGAGCAGTACTTC. As protein: CASRQTASFPGEQYF.

The chain joins TRBV4-1 to TRBJ1-2; TRBD1 might be the D (5 bases). The germline V gene has CDR1 MGHRA and CDR2 YSYEKL. V was trimmed by 0 bases and J by 5 bases, leaving 28 bases between them. This CDR3 is built from 20 residues. CDR3 loop: CASSQERNQDARTKGYGYTF. CDR3 coding DNA: TGCGCCAGCAGCCAAGAGAGGAACCAGGATGCAAGGACAAAGGGATATGGCTACACCTTC.

The V and J genes are TRBV7-8 and TRBJ2-2, with a weak D call TRBD2 (6 bases). The CDR3 loop spans 16 amino acids. Germline CDR1 is SGHVS and CDR2 is FQNEAQ. V lost 6 bases, J lost 2 bases, and 16 bases lay in between. CDR3 DNA: TGTGCCAGCAGGACCCTCGGGGGAAGAAACACCGGGGAGCTGTTTTTT. This codes for CASRTLGGRNTGELFF.

The chain has TRBV29-1 and TRBJ2-2; weak D call: TRBD2 (5 bases). V was shortened by 7 bases and J by 9 bases, with 12 bases between the two germline ends. The CDR3 sequence is 11 residues long. Germline CDR1 is SQVTM and CDR2 is ANQGSEA. CDR3 sequence: CSGVRGRELFF. As DNA, the CDR3 is TGCAGCGGAGTACGGGGTAGGGAGCTGTTTTTT.